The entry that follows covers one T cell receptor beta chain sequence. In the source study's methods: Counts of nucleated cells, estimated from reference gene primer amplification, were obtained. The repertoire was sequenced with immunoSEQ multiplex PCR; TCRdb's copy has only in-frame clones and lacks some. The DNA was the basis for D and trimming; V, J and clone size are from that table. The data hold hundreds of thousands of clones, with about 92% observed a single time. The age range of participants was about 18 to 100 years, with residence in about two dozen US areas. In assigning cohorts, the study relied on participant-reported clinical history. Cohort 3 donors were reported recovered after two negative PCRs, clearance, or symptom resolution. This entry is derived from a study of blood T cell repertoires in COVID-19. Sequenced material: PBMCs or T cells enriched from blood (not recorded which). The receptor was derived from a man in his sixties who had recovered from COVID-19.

CDR3 nucleotides: TGTGCCAGCACAGTTAGCGGGACCCAGTACTTC. It translates to CASTVSGTQYF. V usage is TRBV5-8 and J usage is TRBJ2-5, with D perhaps TRBD2 (6 bases). Trimming cost V 6 bases and J 7 bases, with 10 bases left between them. There are 11 residues in the CDR3. From germline, CDR1 is SGHTS and CDR2 YDEGEE.